A selection of T cell receptor beta chains follows, all from one sample in a study of read filtering for tumor transcriptome and immune sequencing. TCRdb re-analysed the reads in MiXCR, keeping a single row per CDR3 protein. Here the sample spans about 38,000 distinct CDR3 sequences, around 15% being singletons. Sequenced material: a population of CD138-negative cells sorted from bone marrow. The receptors were gathered from a donor aged 40 or over with multiple myeloma. The CDR3 runs from the conserved cysteine through the conserved F or W. The D gene is left open where the match is weak. Clone size, where shown, is once, few, many, or a class for clones that have expanded.

abundance	v_gene	d_gene	j_gene	CDR3aa	CDR3nt
many	TRBV7-2	NA	TRBJ1-6	CASSLGTGSSPLHF	TGTGCCAGCAGCTTAGGAACAGGGTCTTCACCCCTCCACTTT
many	TRBV6-6	NA	TRBJ2-5	CASRDGDLSQETQYF	TGTGCCAGCAGAGACGGGGACTTATCCCAAGAGACCCAGTACTTC
many	TRBV7-2	TRBD1	TRBJ2-1	CASSRDRSSYNEQFF	TGTGCCAGCAGCCGGGACAGATCCTCCTACAATGAGCAGTTCTTC
many	TRBV5-1	NA	TRBJ2-2	CASSQGQPANTGELFF	TGCGCCAGCAGCCAAGGACAGCCAGCCAACACCGGGGAGCTGTTTTTT
many	TRBV5-1	NA	TRBJ2-3	CASSSSGDTQYF	TGCGCCAGCAGCTCATCAGGGGATACGCAGTATTTT
many	TRBV18	NA	TRBJ2-7	CASSQDTVLEQYF	TGTGCCAGCTCACAAGACACGGTCCTAGAGCAGTACTTC
NA	TRBV6-5	NA	TRBJ2-6	CASLPWVGAGANVLTF	TGTGCCAGCCTGCCGTGGGTCGGGGCTGGGGCCAACGTCCTGACTTTC
many	TRBV6-2/TRBV6-3	NA	TRBJ2-1	CASSYWGNEQFF	TGTGCCAGCAGTTACTGGGGGAATGAGCAGTTCTTC
many	TRBV6-1	NA	TRBJ1-5	CASSEAGGNQPQHF	TGTGCCAGCAGTGAAGCCGGTGGCAATCAGCCCCAGCATTTT
many	TRBV2	NA	TRBJ2-3	CASRRTLAETSTDTQYF	TGTGCCAGCAGGAGAACCCTAGCAGAAACTAGCACAGATACGCAGTATTTT
many	TRBV6-2/TRBV6-3	TRBD1	TRBJ2-6	CASSYSGTGTGANVLTF	TGTGCCAGCAGTTATTCCGGGACAGGGACTGGGGCCAACGTCCTGACTTTC
many	TRBV28	TRBD1	TRBJ1-2	CASRAGGGTGVYGYTF	TGTGCCAGCAGGGCTGGCGGCGGGACAGGGGTCTATGGCTACACCTTC
many	TRBV20-1	NA	TRBJ2-5	CSATDGGRGETQYF	TGCAGTGCTACCGACGGGGGCCGAGGAGAGACCCAGTACTTC
many	TRBV6-5	NA	TRBJ2-7	CASSPGQVGYEQYF	TGTGCCAGCAGCCCTGGACAAGTAGGCTACGAGCAGTACTTC
NA	TRBV20-1	NA	TRBJ2-5	CSAPRQLGACIPIF	TGCAGTGCTCCCAGGCAACTAGGCGCCTGTATCCCCATCTTC
many	TRBV7-8	TRBD2	TRBJ2-1	CASSRRGGRIEQFF	TGTGCCAGCAGCCGCCGGGGGGGGAGGATTGAGCAGTTCTTC
medium-sized	TRBV6-1	TRBD2	TRBJ2-1	CASSRGGRDNEQFF	TGTGCCAGCAGTCGGGGCGGGAGGGACAATGAGCAGTTCTTC
many	TRBV7-9	NA	TRBJ2-7	CASTHGTGPYEQYF	TGTGCCAGCACCCACGGAACAGGGCCCTACGAGCAGTACTTC
NA	TRBV20-1	TRBD2	TRBJ2-5	CSAPVAGIGQETQYF	TGCAGTGCTCCAGTAGCGGGGATAGGCCAAGAGACCCAGTACTTC
few	TRBV7-8	NA	TRBJ2-7	CASNPGGIEQYF	TGTGCCAGCAACCCTGGGGGAATCGAGCAGTACTTC
many	TRBV28	TRBD1	TRBJ2-1	CASSSGTTGHEQFF	TGTGCCAGCAGCTCCGGGACGACAGGGCATGAGCAGTTCTTC
many	TRBV20-1	TRBD2	TRBJ2-5	CSAGGSSTETQYF	TGCAGTGCGGGGGGGAGCTCAACGGAGACCCAGTACTTC
many	TRBV25-1	NA	TRBJ2-2	CASSGLGQNTGELFF	TGTGCCAGCAGTGGTCTGGGACAGAACACCGGGGAGCTGTTTTTT
many	TRBV7-9	NA	TRBJ1-4	CASSLDRPSEKLFF	TGTGCCAGCAGCCTCGACAGGCCCTCGGAAAAACTGTTTTTT
medium-sized	TRBV20-1	NA	TRBJ2-1	CSARDGEKGLPYNEQFF	TGCAGTGCTAGAGATGGAGAAAAGGGGCTGCCCTACAATGAGCAGTTCTTC
many	TRBV6-6	NA	TRBJ2-1	CASSPDYNEQFF	TGTGCCAGCAGTCCCGATTACAATGAGCAGTTCTTC
many	TRBV29-1	TRBD2	TRBJ2-1	CSVTSGRGYNEQFF	TGCAGCGTCACCAGCGGGAGAGGATACAATGAGCAGTTCTTC
many	TRBV2	TRBD2	TRBJ2-2	CASSDLAGGTGELFF	TGTGCCAGCAGTGACCTAGCGGGAGGCACCGGGGAGCTGTTTTTT
many	TRBV5-5	TRBD1	TRBJ2-1	CASKLEGQVYNEQFF	TGTGCCAGCAAGCTAGAAGGACAGGTTTACAATGAGCAGTTCTTC
many	TRBV2	TRBD2	TRBJ2-7	CASTSGGRIGEQYF	TGTGCCAGCACCTCGGGGGGTAGGATCGGCGAGCAGTACTTC
many	TRBV29-1	TRBD2	TRBJ2-1	CSVGGRTSYNEQFF	TGCAGCGTGGGCGGGAGGACCTCCTACAATGAGCAGTTCTTC
many	TRBV20-1	NA	TRBJ2-3	CSARGTVADTQYF	TGCAGTGCTAGGGGGACTGTAGCGGATACGCAGTATTTT
many	TRBV12-3/TRBV12-4	NA	TRBJ1-5	CASSLREMQPQHF	TGTGCCAGCAGTTTAAGGGAAATGCAGCCCCAGCATTTT
many	TRBV4-1	NA	TRBJ1-2	CASSQDPDRPYGYTF	TGCGCCAGCAGCCAAGATCCGGATAGGCCCTATGGCTACACCTTC
many	TRBV7-2	NA	TRBJ2-5	CASSPGANRETQYF	TGTGCCAGCAGCCCAGGGGCTAATCGAGAGACCCAGTACTTC
many	TRBV30	NA	TRBJ2-7	CAWSEDKAYEQYF	TGTGCCTGGAGTGAGGACAAAGCCTACGAGCAGTACTTC
many	TRBV20-1	NA	TRBJ1-5	CSAQDRNQPQHF	TGCAGTGCGCAGGACCGCAATCAGCCCCAGCATTTT
NA	TRBV14	TRBD1	TRBJ2-2	CASSQTGGRTGELFF	TGTGCCAGCAGTCAGACAGGGGGGAGAACCGGGGAGCTGTTTTTT
many	TRBV20-1	NA	TRBJ2-5	CSAPQKRTEETQYF	TGCAGTGCTCCCCAAAAGAGGACAGAAGAGACCCAGTACTTC
NA	TRBV5-1	TRBD2	TRBJ2-2	CASSLASGYTGELFF	TGCGCCAGCAGCTTGGCTAGCGGGTACACCGGGGAGCTGTTTTTT
medium-sized	TRBV28	NA	TRBJ2-1	CASSYLPPSYNEQFF	TGTGCCAGCAGTTACCTACCACCCTCCTACAATGAGCAGTTCTTC
NA	TRBV7-2	NA	TRBJ2-1	CASSPDYWNEQFF	TGTGCCAGCAGTCCGGACTACTGGAATGAGCAGTTCTTC